The rows below give T cell receptor beta chains drawn from one sample of a study of blood T cell repertoires in COVID-19. Libraries were prepared by immunoSEQ multiplex PCR; TCRdb keeps only in-frame clonotypes and omits some of them. The profile shows tens of thousands of clones, about 80% of them singletons. The sample was peripheral blood. These receptors originate from a man aged 25 to 45 with COVID-19, enrolled during active disease. Each CDR3 is given with its conserved first and last residue. The order of the fields is clone size, D gene, J gene, V gene, CDR3 DNA, CDR3 protein. A D gene is named only where the DNA matches it firmly. Part of the rows lack a size; the others show once, few, many or a class for expanded clones.

- - TRBJ2-2 TRBV18 TGTGCCAGCTCACCACCCAACAGCAGAAACACCGGGGAGCTGTTTTTT CASSPPNSRNTGELFF
- - TRBJ2-7 TRBV14 TGTGCCAGCAGCCTAGAGTTGCGGAAGAGCTCCTACGAGCAGTACTTC CASSLELRKSSYEQYF
- - TRBJ2-3 TRBV6-5 TGTGCCAGCAGTTACTCGCTGGGGGGTGTCGCAGATACGCAGTATTTT CASSYSLGGVADTQYF
- - TRBJ1-5 TRBV7-9 TGTGCCAGCAGCTTACAGGGTGTATCGCAGCCCCAGCATTTT CASSLQGVSQPQHF
many TRBD1 TRBJ1-2 TRBV7-3 TGTGCCAGCAGCCCCAGACAGGGAAGTGGTTACACCTTC CASSPRQGSGYTF
- TRBD2 TRBJ2-5 TRBV4-3 TGCGCCAGCAGCCAAGAATGGTCGGGGGGGGCCCCTTACAAAGAGACCCAGTACTTC CASSQEWSGGAPYKETQYF
- - TRBJ2-2 TRBV2 TGTGCCAGCAGTGATGGGGCAGGGTTCGCCGGGGAGCTGTTTTTT CASSDGAGFAGELFF
once - TRBJ2-7 TRBV5-4 TGTGCCAGCAGCTGCCGGACAGCTCAATACTCCTACGAGCAGTACTTC CASSCRTAQYSYEQYF
- - TRBJ1-1 TRBV6-1 TGTGCCAGCAGTGAATCAAGGGCCCAAGGAGGAGCTTTCTTT CASSESRAQGGAFF
- - TRBJ1-5 TRBV19 TGTGCCAGTAGGGGAGCGGAGGGTCAGCCCCAGCATTTT CASRGAEGQPQHF
- - TRBJ1-5 TRBV12-3/TRBV12-4 TGTGCCAGCAGTTTGGGGGGAAGTCAGCCCCAGCATTTT CASSLGGSQPQHF
- - TRBJ2-3 TRBV9 TGTGCCAGCAGCGTAGTGGGACAAAACACAGATACGCAGTATTTT CASSVVGQNTDTQYF
- TRBD1 TRBJ1-1 TRBV18 TGTGCCAGCTCACCGAATCCGGACAGGACAAAGAACACTGAAGCTTTCTTT CASSPNPDRTKNTEAFF
- - TRBJ2-3 TRBV28 TGTGCCAGCAGTTTCCGAGATACGCAGTATTTT CASSFRDTQYF
- TRBD1 TRBJ2-5 TRBV18 TGTGCCAGCTCACCCGGGACAGGGCCTTGGGAGACCCAGTACTTC CASSPGTGPWETQYF
few - TRBJ1-5 TRBV19 TGTGCCAGTAGCGTACAGGGTGGTCAGCCCCAGCATTTT CASSVQGGQPQHF
- - TRBJ2-3 TRBV7-9 TGTGCCAGCAGCTTAGCGGGAGGACTAGGCGGGGGACAAACAGATACGCAGTATTTT CASSLAGGLGGGQTDTQYF
- TRBD1 TRBJ1-1 TRBV6-5 TGTGCCAGCAGTCAGGGACAGGGCACTGAAGCTTTCTTT CASSQGQGTEAFF
- - TRBJ2-6 TRBV5-4 TGTGCCAGCAGCTTTGGTAGCTCTGGGGCCAACGTCCTGACTTTC CASSFGSSGANVLTF
- TRBD1 TRBJ1-2 TRBV6-5 TGTGCCAGCAGACATACAGGGGGCTATGGCTACACCTTC CASRHTGGYGYTF
- TRBD1 TRBJ1-5 TRBV5-1 TGCGCCAGCAGCCTCACTACAGGGGGGAATCAGCCCCAGCATTTT CASSLTTGGNQPQHF
- - TRBJ2-2 TRBV5-1 TGCGCCAGCAGCTCCGCCGGGGGACCTAACACCGGGGAGCTGTTTTTT CASSSAGGPNTGELFF
once - TRBJ2-6 TRBV28 TGTGCCAGCAGCCCACCTTATGGCGGTCCCTCTGGGGCCAACGTCCTGACTTTC CASSPPYGGPSGANVLTF
- TRBD1 TRBJ1-2 TRBV3-1/TRBV3-2 TGTGCCAGCAGCCAGTTCGACAGGGGGGGTCTTGGCTACACCTTC CASSQFDRGGLGYTF
few - TRBJ2-1 TRBV11-2 TGTGCCAGCAGGTCTGCCGGACGCAGGGGCTACAATGAGCAGTTCTTC CASRSAGRRGYNEQFF
- - TRBJ2-2 TRBV28 TGTGCCAGCAGTTTATCCGCGGGACGGGCGAACACCGGGGAGCTGTTTTTT CASSLSAGRANTGELFF
- TRBD1 TRBJ1-5 TRBV19 TGTGCCACCACACTGACAGGGAATCGTAATCAGCCCCAGCATTTT CATTLTGNRNQPQHF
once TRBD1 TRBJ1-6 TRBV10-3 TGTGCCATCAGCGGTCAGGCCCCGGGACAGGGGAAATCACCCCTCCACTTT CAISGQAPGQGKSPLHF
- - TRBJ1-2 TRBV28 TGTGCCAGCCACACGCGAGGGAAAGGACCCTATGGCTACACCTTC CASHTRGKGPYGYTF
- TRBD1 TRBJ2-5 TRBV6-5 TGTGCCAGCACTGGGGACAGGGCGTACCAAGAGACCCAGTACTTC CASTGDRAYQETQYF
- TRBD1 TRBJ2-7 TRBV2 TGTGCCAGCAGTCCAGGGACAGGGTCCTACGAGCAGTACTTC CASSPGTGSYEQYF
- - TRBJ1-3 TRBV7-9 TGTGCCAGCAGCTTAGGTCTCGTTATGGGGGCGTCTGGAAACACCATATATTTT CASSLGLVMGASGNTIYF
once TRBD2 TRBJ2-1 TRBV28 TGTGCCAGCAGTTTACTCACTAGCGGGGCATACAATGAGCAGTTCTTC CASSLLTSGAYNEQFF
- TRBD1 TRBJ1-6 TRBV2 TGTGCCAGCAATGGACAGGGGAGTAATTCACCCCTCCACTTT CASNGQGSNSPLHF
- TRBD2 TRBJ2-3 TRBV14 TGTGCCAGCAGCCAGTATACAGGACTAGCGGCCACAGATACGCAGTATTTT CASSQYTGLAATDTQYF
- - TRBJ2-7 TRBV27 TGTGCCAGCAGTTTACTGGGGCGCGTCTACGAGCAGTACTTC CASSLLGRVYEQYF
- - TRBJ1-5 TRBV19 TGTGCCAGTAGTATCGGAGGGTATCGGAGCAATCAGCCCCAGCATTTT CASSIGGYRSNQPQHF
- TRBD1 TRBJ1-1 TRBV11-3 TGTGCCAGCAGCTTGATCGACAGGGCGGAAAACACTGAAGCTTTCTTT CASSLIDRAENTEAFF
- TRBD2 TRBJ2-7 TRBV11-3 TGTGCCAGCACGGTGGCTAGCGGGGGGGCCTTTTCCTACGAGCAGTACTTC CASTVASGGAFSYEQYF